The entry below gives a single TCR beta chain sequence along with its context. Its specificity is unknown. The germline gives CDR1 SGHAT, CDR2 FQNNGV. V was clipped by 6 bases and J by 7 bases, with 12 bases between them. The CDR3 consists of 12 residues. The data stem from a study of T cells in Graves' hyperthyroidism and ophthalmopathy. On the study more broadly: Peripheral blood was taken when the disease was first diagnosed, before any treatment began. Study observations and caveats: Peripheral blood also featured most of the thyroid clonotypes expanded above 0.001.

Diagnoses were established using clinical symptoms, serum thyroxine and TRAb, thyroid ultrasound and orbital computed tomography. From RNA transcripts, TCR beta CDR3 regions were amplified. The HTBI primer set was used in a first-round RT-PCR of the TCR CDR3. Using its own MiXCR run on the multiplex PCR reads, TCRdb lists one record per CDR3 protein. The sample consists of about 620,000 distinct CDR3 sequences, around 16% of them appearing once. The source material was blood. The chain couples TRBV11-2 to TRBJ2-5, with D perhaps given as TRBD1 or TRBD2 (7 bases each). The clonotype was recovered from a woman in her thirties with Graves' hyperthyroidism. The CDR3 DNA reads TGTGCCAGCAGACCAGGGGGGGGGACCCAGTACTTC. Amino acid sequence: CASRPGGGTQYF. The full variable domain, rest sourced from reference TRBV11-2 and TRBJ2-5, is EAGVAQSPRYKIIEKRQSVAFWCNPISGHATLYWYQQILGQGPKLLIQFQNNGVVDDSQLPKDRFSAERLKGVDSTLKIQPAKLEDSAVYLCASRPGGGTQYFGPGTRLLVL.